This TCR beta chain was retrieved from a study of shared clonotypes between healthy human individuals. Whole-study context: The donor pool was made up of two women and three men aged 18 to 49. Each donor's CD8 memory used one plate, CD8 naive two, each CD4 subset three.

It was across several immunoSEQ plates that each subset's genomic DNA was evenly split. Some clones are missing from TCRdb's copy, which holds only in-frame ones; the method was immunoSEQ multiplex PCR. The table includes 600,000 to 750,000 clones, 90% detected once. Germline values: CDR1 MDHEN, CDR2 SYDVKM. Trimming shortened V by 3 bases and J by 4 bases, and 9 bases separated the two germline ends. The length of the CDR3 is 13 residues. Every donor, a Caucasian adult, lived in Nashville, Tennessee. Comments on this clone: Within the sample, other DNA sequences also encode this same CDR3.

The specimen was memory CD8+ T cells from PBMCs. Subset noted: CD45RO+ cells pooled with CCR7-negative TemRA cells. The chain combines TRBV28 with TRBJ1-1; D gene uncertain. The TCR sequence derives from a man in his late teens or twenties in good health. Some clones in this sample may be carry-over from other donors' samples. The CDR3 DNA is TGTGCCAGCAGTTTGGCAGTGGGCACTGAAGCTTTCTTT. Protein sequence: CASSLAVGTEAFF.